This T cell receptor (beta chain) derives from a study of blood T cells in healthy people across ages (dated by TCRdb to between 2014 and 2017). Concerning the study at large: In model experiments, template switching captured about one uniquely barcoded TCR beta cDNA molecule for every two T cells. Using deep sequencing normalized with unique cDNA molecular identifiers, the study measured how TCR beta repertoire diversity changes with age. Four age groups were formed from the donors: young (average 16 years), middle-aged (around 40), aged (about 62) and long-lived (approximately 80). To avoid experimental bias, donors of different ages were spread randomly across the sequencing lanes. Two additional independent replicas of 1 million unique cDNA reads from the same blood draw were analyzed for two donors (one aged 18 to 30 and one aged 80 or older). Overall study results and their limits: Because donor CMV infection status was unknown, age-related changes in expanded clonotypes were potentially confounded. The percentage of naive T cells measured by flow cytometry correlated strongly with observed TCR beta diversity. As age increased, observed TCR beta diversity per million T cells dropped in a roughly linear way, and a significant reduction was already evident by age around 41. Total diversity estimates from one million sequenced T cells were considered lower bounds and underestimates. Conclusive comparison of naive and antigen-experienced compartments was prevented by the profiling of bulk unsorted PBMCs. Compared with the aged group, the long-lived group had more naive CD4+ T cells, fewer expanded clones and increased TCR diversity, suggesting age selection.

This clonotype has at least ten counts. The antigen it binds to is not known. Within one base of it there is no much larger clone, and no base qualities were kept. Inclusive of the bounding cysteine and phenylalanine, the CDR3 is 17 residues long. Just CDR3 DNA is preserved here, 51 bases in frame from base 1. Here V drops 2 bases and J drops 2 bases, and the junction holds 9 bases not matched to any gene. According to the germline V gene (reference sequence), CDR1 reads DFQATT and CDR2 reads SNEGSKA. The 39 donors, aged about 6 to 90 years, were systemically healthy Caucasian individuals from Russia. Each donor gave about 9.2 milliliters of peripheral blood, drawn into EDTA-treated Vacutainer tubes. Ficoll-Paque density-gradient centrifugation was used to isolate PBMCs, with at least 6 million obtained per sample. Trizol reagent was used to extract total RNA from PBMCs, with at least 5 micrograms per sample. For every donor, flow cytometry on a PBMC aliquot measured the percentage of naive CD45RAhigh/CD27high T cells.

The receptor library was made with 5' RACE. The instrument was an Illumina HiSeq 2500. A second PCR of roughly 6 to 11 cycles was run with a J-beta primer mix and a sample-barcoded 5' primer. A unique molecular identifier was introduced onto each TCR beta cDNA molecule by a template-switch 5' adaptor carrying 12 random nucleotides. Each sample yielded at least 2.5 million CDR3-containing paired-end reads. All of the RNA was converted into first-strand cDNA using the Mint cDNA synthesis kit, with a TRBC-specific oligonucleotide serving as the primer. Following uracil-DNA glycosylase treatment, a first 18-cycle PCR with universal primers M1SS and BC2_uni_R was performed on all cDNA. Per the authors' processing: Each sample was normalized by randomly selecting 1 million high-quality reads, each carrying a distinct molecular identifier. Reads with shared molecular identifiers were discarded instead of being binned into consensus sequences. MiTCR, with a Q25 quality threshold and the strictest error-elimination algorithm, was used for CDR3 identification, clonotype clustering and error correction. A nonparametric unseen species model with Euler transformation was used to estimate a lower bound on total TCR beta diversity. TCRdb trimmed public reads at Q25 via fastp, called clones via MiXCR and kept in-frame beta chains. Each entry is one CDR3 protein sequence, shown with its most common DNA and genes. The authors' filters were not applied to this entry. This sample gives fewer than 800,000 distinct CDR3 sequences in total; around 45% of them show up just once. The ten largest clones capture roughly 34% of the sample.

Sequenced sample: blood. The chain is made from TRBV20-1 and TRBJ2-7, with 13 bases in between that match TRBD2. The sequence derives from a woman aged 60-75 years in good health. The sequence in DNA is TGCAGTGCTAGAATTGTGACTAGCGGGAGGAACCCCTACGAGCAGTACTTC. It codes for CSARIVTSGRNPYEQYF.